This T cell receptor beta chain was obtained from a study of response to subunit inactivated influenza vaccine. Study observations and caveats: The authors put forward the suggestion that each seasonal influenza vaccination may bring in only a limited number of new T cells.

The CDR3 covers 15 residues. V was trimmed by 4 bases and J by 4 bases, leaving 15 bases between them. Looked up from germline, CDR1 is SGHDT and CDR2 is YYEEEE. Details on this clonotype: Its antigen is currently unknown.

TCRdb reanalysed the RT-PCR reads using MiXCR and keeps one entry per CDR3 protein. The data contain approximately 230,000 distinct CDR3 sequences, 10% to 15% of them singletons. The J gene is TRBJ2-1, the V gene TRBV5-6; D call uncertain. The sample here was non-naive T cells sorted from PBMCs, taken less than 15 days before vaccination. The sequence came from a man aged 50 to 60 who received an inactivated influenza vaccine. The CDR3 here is CASSPVNEEYNEQFF. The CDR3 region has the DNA TGTGCCAGCAGCCCTGTGAACGAAGAATACAATGAGCAGTTCTTC.